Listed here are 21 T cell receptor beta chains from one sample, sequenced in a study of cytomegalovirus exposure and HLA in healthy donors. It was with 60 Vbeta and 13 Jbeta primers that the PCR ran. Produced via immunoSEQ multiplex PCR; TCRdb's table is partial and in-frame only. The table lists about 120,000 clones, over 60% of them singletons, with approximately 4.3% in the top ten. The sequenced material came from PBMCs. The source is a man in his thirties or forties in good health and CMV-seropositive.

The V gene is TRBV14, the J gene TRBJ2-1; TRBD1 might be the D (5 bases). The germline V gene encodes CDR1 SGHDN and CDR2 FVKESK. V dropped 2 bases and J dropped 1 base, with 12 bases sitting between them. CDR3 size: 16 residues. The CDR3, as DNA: TGTGCCAGCAGCCAACTTCCAGGGCGTTCCTACAATGAGCAGTTCTTC. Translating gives CASSQLPGRSYNEQFF.

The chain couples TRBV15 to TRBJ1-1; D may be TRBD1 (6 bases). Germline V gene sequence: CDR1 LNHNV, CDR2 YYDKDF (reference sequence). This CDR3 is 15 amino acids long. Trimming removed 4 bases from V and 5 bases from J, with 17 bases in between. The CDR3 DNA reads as TGTGCCACCAGCATATCCGGGGGGGCAACGACTGAAGCTTTCTTT. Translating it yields CATSISGGATTEAFF. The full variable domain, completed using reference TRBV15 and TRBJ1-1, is DAMVIQNPRYQVTQFGKPVTLSCSQTLNHNVMYWYQQKSSQAPKLLFHYYDKDFNNEADTPDNFQSRRPNTSFCFLDIRSPGLGDTAMYLCATSISGGATTEAFFGQGTRLTVV.

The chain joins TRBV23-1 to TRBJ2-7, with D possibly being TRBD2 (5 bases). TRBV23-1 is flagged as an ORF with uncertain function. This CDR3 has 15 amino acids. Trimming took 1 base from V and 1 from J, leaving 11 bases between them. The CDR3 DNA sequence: TGCGCCAGCAGTCAATGGAACGGGAAATCCTACGAGCAGTACTTC. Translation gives CASSQWNGKSYEQYF.

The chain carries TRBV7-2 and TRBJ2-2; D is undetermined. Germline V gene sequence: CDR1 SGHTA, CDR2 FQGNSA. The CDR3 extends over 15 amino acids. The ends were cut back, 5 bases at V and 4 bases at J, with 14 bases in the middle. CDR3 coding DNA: TGTGCCAGCAGCCAAAGACGGTCTAGCACCGGGGAGCTGTTTTTT. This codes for CASSQRRSSTGELFF.

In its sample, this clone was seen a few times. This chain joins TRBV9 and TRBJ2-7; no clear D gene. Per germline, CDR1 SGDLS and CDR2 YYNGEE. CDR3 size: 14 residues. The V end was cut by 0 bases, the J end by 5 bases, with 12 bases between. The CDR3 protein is CASSVGVTLHEQYF. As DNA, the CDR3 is TGTGCCAGCAGCGTAGGAGTGACTCTCCACGAGCAGTACTTC.

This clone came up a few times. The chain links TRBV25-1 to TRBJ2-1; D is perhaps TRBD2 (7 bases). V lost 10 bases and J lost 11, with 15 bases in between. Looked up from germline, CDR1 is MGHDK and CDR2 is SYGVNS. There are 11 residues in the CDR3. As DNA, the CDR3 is TGTGCCACCGAGGGGGGGTTAAAGCAGTTCTTC. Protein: CATEGGLKQFF.

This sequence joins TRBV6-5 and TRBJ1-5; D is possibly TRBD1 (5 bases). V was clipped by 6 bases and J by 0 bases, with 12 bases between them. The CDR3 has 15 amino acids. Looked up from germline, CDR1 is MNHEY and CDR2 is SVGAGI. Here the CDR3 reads CASSPRQYSNQPQHF. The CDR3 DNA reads TGTGCCAGCAGCCCAAGACAGTATAGCAATCAGCCCCAGCATTTT.

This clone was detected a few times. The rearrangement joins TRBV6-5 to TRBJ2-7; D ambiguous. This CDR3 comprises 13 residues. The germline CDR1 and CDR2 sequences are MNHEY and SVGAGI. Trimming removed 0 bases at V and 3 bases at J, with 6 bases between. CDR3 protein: CASSYSSSYEQYF. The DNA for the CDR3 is TGTGCCAGCAGTTACTCGTCCAGCTACGAGCAGTACTTC.

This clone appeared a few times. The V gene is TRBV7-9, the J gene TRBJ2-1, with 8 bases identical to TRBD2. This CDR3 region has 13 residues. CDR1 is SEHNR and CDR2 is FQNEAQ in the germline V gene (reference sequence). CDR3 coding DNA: TGTTCCACACTAGCGGACTCCTACAATGAGCAGTTCTTC. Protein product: CSTLADSYNEQFF.

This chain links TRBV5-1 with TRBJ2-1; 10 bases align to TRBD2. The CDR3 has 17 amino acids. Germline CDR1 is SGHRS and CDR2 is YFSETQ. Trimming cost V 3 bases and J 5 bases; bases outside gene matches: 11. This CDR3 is CASSWALLAGSHNEQFF. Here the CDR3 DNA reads TGCGCCAGCAGCTGGGCCCTACTAGCGGGGTCGCACAATGAGCAGTTCTTC.

The CDR3 DNA reads TGCGCCAGCAGCTTGGGGGCAGGGTTGAACACTGAAGCTTTCTTT. Its translation is CASSLGAGLNTEAFF. This chain joins TRBV5-1 and TRBJ1-1; TRBD1 might be the D (5 bases). This CDR3 has 15 residues. Deletions cut 0 bases from V and 0 bases from J, with 9 bases between. Per germline, CDR1 SGHRS and CDR2 YFSETQ.

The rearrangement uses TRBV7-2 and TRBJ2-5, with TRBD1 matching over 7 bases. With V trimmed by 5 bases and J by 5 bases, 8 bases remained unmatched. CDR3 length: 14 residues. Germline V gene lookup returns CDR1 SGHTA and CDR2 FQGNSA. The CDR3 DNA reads TGTGCCAGCAGCCCAGGCTTCAGGGGGGAGACCCAGTACTTC. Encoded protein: CASSPGFRGETQYF.

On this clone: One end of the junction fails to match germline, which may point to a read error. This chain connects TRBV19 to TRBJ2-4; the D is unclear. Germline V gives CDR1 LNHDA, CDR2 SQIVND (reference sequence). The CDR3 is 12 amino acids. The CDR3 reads CASMGIWNSQYF. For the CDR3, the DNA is TGTGCCTCTATGGGTATCTGGAACAGTCAGTACTTC. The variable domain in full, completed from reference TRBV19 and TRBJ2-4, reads DGGITQSPKYLFRKEGQNVTLSCEQNLNHDAMYWYRQDPGQGLRLIYYSQIVNDFQKGDIAEGYSVSREKKESFPLTVTSAQKNPTAFYLCASMGIWNSQYFGAGTRLSVL.

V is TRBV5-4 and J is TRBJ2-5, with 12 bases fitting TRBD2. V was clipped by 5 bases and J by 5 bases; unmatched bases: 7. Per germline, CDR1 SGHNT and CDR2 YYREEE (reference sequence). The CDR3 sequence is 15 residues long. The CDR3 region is CASRERLAGEETQYF. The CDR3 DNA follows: TGTGCCAGCAGGGAACGACTAGCGGGAGAGGAGACCCAGTACTTC. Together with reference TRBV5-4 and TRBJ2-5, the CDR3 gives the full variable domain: ETGVTQSPTHLIKTRGQQVTLRCSSQSGHNTVSWYQQALGQGPQFIFQYYREEENGRGNFPPRFSGLQFPNYSSELNVNALELDDSALYLCASRERLAGEETQYFGPGTRLLVL.

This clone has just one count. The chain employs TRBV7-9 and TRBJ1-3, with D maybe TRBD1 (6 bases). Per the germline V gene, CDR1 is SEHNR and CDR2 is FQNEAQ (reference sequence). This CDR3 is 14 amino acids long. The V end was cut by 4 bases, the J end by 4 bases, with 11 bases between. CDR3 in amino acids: CASSYQGRGNTIYF. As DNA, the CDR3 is TGTGCCAGCAGCTACCAGGGGAGAGGAAACACCATATATTTT.

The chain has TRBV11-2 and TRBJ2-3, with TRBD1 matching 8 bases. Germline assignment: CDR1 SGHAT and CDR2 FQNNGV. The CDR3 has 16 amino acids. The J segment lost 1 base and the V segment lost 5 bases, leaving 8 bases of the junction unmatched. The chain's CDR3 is CASSQVGQVGTDTQYF. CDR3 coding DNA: TGTGCCAGCAGCCAGGTGGGACAGGTGGGCACAGATACGCAGTATTTT.

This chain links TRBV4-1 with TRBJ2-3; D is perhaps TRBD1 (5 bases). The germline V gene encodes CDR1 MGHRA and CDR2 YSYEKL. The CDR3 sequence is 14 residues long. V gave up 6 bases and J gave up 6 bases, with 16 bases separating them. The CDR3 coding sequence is TGCGCCAGCAGTTTTCGCAGGGATCTTGATACGCAGTATTTT. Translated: CASSFRRDLDTQYF.

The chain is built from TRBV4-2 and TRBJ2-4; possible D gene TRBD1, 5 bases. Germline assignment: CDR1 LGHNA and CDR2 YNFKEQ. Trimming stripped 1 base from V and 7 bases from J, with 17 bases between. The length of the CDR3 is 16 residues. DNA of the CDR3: TGTGCCAGCAGCCAAGTCATATCACAGGCTGGGAACATTCAGTACTTC. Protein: CASSQVISQAGNIQYF.

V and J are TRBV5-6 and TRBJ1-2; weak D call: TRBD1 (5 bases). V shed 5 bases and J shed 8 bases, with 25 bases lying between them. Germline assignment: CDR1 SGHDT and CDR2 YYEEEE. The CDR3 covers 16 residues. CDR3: CASRLISKGHPGGYTF. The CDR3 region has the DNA TGTGCCAGCAGGCTGATCAGCAAGGGGCATCCTGGGGGCTACACCTTC. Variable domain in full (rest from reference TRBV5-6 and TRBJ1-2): DAGVTQSPTHLIKTRGQQVTLRCSPKSGHDTVSWYQQALGQGPQFIFQYYEEEERQRGNFPDRFSGHQFPNYSSELNVNALLLGDSALYLCASRLISKGHPGGYTFGSGTRLTVV.

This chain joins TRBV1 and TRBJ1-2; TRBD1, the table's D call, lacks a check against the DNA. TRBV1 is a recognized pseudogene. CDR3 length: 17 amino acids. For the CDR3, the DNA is TGCACCAGCAGCCAAGATGGGGTGACAGCAGCTAACTATGGCTACACCTTC. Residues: CTSSQDGVTAANYGYTF.

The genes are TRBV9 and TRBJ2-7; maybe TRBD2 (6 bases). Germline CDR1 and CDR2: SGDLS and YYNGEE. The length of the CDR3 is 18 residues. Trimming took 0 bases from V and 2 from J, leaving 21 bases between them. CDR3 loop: CASSVGAGEAPSPYEQYF. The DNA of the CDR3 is TGTGCCAGCAGCGTAGGAGCTGGGGAGGCCCCCTCTCCCTACGAGCAGTACTTC.